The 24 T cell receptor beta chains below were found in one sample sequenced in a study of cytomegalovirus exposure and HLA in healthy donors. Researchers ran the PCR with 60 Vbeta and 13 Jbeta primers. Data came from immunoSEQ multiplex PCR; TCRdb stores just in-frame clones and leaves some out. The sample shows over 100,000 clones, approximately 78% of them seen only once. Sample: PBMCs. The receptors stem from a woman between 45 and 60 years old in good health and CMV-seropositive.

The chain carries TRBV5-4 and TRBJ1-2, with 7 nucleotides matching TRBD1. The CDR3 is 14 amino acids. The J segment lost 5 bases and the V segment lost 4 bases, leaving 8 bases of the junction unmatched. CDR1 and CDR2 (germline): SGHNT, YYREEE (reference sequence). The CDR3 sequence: CASSPGQNQYGYTF. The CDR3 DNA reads TGTGCCAGCAGCCCGGGACAGAATCAGTATGGCTACACCTTC.

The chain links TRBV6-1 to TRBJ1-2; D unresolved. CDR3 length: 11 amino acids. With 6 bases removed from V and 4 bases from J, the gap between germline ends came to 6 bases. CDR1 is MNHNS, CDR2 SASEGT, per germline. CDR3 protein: CASRLGYGYTF. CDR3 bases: TGTGCCAGCAGACTTGGCTATGGCTACACCTTC.

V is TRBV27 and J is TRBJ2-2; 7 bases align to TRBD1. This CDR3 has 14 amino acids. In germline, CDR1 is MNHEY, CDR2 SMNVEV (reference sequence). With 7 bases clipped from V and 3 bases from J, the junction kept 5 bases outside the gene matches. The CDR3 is CASTRDRDTGELFF. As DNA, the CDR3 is TGTGCCAGCACCCGGGACAGAGACACCGGGGAGCTGTTTTTT.

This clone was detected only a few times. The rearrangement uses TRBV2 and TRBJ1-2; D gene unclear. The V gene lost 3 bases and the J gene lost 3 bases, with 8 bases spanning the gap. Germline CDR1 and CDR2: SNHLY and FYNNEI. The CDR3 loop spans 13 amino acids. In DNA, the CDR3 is TGTGCCAGCAGTGAGAACAGCTACTATGGCTACACCTTC. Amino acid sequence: CASSENSYYGYTF. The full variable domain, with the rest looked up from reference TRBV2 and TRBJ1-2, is EPEVTQTPSHQVTQMGQEVILRCVPISNHLYFYWYRQILGQKVEFLVSFYNNEISEKSEIFDDQFSVERPDGSNFTLKIRSTKLEDSAMYFCASSENSYYGYTFGSGTRLTVV.

CDR3: CASSFRGQGSYNEQFF. Here the CDR3 DNA reads TGTGCCAGCAGCTTTAGGGGGCAGGGGTCCTACAATGAGCAGTTCTTC. The chain couples TRBV11-2 to TRBJ2-1; 7 bases are shared with TRBD1. This CDR3 spans 16 amino acids. Germline V gene sequence: CDR1 SGHAT, CDR2 FQNNGV. The junction had 6 bases not matched to a gene; V was cut back by 3 bases and J by 1 base.

Here the CDR3 reads CASGGRSGNTIYF. DNA for the CDR3: TGTGCCAGCGGGGGCCGCTCTGGAAACACCATATATTTT. The chain is built from TRBV9 and TRBJ1-3; maybe TRBD1 (6 bases). The CDR3 length is 13 residues. V lost 7 bases and J lost 0, with 8 bases in between. The germline CDR1 and CDR2 sequences are SGDLS and YYNGEE.

The CDR3 loop reads CASSLGQGHRSTNEKLFF. In nucleotides, the CDR3 is TGCGCCAGCAGCTTGGGGCAGGGACACCGGTCAACTAATGAAAAACTGTTTTTT. V and J are TRBV5-1 and TRBJ1-4; the D gene is possibly TRBD1 (6 bases). V gave up 0 bases and J gave up 0 bases, with 15 bases separating them. The CDR3 is 18 amino acids. The germline V gene encodes CDR1 SGHRS and CDR2 YFSETQ.

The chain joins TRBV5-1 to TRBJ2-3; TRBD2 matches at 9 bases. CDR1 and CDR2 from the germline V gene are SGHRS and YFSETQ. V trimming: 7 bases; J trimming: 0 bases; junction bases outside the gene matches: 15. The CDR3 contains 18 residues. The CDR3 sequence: CASGLGSSGDQSTDTQYF. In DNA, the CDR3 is TGCGCCAGCGGCCTGGGGTCTAGCGGGGACCAAAGCACAGATACGCAGTATTTT.

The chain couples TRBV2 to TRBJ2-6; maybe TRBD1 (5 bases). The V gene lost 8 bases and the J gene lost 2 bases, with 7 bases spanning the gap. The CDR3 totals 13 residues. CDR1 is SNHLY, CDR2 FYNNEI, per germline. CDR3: CASSGPGANVLTF. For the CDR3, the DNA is TGTGCCAGCTCAGGGCCTGGGGCCAACGTCCTGACTTTC.

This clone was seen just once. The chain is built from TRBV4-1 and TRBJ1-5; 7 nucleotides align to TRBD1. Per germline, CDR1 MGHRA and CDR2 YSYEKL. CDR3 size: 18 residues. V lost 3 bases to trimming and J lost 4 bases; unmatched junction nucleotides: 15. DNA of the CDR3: TGCGCCAGCAGCCACCCCGCCGGGACAGATATCCGAAATCAGCCCCAGCATTTT. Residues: CASSHPAGTDIRNQPQHF.

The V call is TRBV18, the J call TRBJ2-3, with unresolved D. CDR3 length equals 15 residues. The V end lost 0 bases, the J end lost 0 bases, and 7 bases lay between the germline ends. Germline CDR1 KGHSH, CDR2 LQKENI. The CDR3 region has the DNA TGTGCCAGCTCACCACCTAGCCCAAGCACAGATACGCAGTATTTT. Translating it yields CASSPPSPSTDTQYF.

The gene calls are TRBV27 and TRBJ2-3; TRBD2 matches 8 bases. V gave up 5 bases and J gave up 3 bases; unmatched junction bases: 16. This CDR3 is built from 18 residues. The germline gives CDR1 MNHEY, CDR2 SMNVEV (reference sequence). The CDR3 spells CASSPTAGATFWTDTQYF. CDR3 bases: TGTGCCAGCAGTCCTACAGCGGGAGCGACATTTTGGACAGATACGCAGTATTTT.

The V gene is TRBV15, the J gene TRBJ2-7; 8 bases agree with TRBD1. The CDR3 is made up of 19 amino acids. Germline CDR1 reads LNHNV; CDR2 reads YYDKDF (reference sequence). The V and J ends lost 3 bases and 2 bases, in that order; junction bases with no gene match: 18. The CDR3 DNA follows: TGTGCCACCAGCAGTAGCCGGGTTAGAACGGGACAGGTCACCTACGAGCAGTACTTC. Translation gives CATSSSRVRTGQVTYEQYF.

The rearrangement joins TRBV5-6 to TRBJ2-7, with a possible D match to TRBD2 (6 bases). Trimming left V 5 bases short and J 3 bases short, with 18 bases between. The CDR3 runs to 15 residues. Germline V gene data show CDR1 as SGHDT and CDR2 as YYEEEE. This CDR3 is CASRGGAAGGYEQYF. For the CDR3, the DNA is TGTGCCAGCAGGGGCGGGGCAGCCGGCGGCTACGAGCAGTACTTC.

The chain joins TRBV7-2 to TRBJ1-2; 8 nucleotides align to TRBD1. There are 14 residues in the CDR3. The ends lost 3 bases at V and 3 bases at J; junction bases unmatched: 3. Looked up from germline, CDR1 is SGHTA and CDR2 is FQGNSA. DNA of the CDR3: TGTGCCAGCAGCTTCCAGACAGGGGACTATGGCTACACCTTC. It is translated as CASSFQTGDYGYTF.

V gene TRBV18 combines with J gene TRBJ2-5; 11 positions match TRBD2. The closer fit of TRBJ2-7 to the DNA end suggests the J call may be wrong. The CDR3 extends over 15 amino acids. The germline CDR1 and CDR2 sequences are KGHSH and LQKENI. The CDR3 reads CASSSTSGSWYEQYF. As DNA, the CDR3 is TGTGCCAGCTCGTCCACTAGCGGGAGTTGGTACGAGCAGTACTTC.

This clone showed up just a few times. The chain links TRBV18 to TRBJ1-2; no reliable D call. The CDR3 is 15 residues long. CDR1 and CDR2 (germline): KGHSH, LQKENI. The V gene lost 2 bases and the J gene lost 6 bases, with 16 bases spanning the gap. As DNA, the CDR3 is TGTGCCAGCTCACCAAGCGATCCTAATAGGAATGGCTACACCTTC. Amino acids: CASSPSDPNRNGYTF. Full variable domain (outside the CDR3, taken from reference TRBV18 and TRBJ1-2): NAGVMQNPRHLVRRRGQEARLRCSPMKGHSHVYWYRQLPEEGLKFMVYLQKENIIDESGMPKERFSAEFPKEGPSILRIQQVVRGDSAAYFCASSPSDPNRNGYTFGSGTRLTVV.

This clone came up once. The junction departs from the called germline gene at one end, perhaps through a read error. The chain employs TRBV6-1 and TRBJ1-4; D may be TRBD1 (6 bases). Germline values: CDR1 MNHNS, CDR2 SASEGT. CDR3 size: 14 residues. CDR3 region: CACSPAFDRQKLFF. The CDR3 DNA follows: TGTGCCTGCAGTCCCGCTTTCGACAGGCAGAAACTGTTTTTT.

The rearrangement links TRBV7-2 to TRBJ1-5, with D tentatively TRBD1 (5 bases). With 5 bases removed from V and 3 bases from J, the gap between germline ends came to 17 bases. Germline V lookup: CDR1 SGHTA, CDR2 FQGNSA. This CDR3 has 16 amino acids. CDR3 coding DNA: TGTGCCAGCAGCGTAAAGCCCAGGGTGACCAATCAGCCCCAGCATTTT. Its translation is CASSVKPRVTNQPQHF.

CDR3 nucleotide sequence: TGTGCCAGCAGCGAGACAGCAACTAATGAAAAACTGTTTTTT. Amino acid sequence: CASSETATNEKLFF. The chain employs TRBV7-9 and TRBJ1-4; TRBD1 might be the D (5 bases). V was pared by 5 bases and J by 0 bases, with 7 bases between. Germline CDR1 is SEHNR and CDR2 is FQNEAQ (reference sequence). The CDR3 contains 14 residues.

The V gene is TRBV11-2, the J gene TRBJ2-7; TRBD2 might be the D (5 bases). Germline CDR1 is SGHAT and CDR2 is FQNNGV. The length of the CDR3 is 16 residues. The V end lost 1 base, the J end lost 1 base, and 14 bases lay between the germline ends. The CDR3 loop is CASSLGVWAGSYEQYF. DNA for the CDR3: TGTGCCAGCAGCTTAGGGGTATGGGCGGGTTCCTACGAGCAGTACTTC.

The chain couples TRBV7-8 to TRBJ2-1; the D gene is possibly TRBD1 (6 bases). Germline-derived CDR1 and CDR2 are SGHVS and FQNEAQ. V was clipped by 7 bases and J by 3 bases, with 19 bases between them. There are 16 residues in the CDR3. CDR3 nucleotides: TGTGCCAGCAACGTATTCCAGGGGTTGGTCTACAATGAGCAGTTCTTC. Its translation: CASNVFQGLVYNEQFF.

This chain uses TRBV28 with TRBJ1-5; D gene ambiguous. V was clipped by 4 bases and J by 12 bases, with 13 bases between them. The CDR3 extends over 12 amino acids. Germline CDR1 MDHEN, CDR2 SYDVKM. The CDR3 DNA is TGTGCCAGCAGTTCCCCGAACGGGGACCAGCATTTT. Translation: CASSSPNGDQHF.

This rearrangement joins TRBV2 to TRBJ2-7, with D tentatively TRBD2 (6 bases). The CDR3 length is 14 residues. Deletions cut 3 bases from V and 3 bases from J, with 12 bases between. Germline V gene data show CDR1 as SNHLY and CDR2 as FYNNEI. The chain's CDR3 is CASSEGRDSYEQYF. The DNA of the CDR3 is TGTGCCAGCAGTGAGGGGCGGGATAGCTACGAGCAGTACTTC.